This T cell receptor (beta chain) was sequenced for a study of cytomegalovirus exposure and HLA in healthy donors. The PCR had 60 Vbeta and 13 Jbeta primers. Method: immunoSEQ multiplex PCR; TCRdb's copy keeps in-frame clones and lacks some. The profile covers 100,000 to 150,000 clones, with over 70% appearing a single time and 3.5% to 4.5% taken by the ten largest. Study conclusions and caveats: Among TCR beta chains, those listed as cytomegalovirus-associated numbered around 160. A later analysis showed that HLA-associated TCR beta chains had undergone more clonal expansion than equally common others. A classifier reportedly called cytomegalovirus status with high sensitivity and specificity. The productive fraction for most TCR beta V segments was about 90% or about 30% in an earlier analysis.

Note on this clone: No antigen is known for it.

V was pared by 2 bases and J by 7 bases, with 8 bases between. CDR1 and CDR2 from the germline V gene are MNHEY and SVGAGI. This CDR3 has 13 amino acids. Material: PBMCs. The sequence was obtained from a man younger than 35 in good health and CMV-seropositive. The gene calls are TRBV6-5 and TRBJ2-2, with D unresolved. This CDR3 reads CASSYLDNGELFF. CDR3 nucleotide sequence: TGTGCCAGCAGTTACCTAGATAACGGGGAGCTGTTTTTT.